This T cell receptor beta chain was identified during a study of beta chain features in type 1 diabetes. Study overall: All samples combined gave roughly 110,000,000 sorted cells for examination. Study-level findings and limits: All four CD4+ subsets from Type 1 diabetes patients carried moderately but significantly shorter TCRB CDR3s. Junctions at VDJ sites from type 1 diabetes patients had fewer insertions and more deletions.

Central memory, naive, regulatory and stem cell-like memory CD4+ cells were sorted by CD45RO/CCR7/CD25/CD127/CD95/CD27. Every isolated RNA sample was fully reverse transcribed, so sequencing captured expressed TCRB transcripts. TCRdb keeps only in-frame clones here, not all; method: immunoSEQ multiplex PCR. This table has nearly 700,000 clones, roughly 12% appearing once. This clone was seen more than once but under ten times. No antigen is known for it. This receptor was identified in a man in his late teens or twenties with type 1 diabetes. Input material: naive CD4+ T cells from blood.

CDR3 loop: CSVEGGLAMGADTQYF. CDR3 sequence (DNA): TGCAGCGTTGAGGGTGGATTAGCAATGGGAGCAGATACGCAGTATTTT. The chain joins TRBV29-1 to TRBJ2-3, with D possibly being TRBD2 (5 bases). Germline CDR1 and CDR2: SQVTM and ANQGSEA. The ends were cut back, 3 bases at V and 4 bases at J, with 20 bases in the middle. This CDR3 is 16 amino acids long.